This T cell receptor beta chain is drawn from a study of blood T cell repertoires in COVID-19. Background on the study: Both acute and convalescent COVID-19 samples were obtained from the United States, Italy and Spain.

The data were produced by immunoSEQ multiplex PCR, yet TCRdb's version contains in-frame clones alone and is incomplete. The table has 190,000 or so clones, 89% seen once. Trimming left V 3 bases short and J 5 bases short, with 13 bases between. This CDR3 is built from 14 residues. CDR1 SGHTA and CDR2 FQGNSA come from the germline V gene. The chain combines TRBV7-2 with TRBJ2-5; possible D gene TRBD2, 6 bases. The sequenced material came from peripheral blood. The receptor comes from a man in his forties with acute or convalescent COVID-19. CDR3 nucleotides: TGTGCCAGCAGCTTTCAGGGTGGGGGGGAGACCCAGTACTTC. Its translation: CASSFQGGGETQYF.